A single sample is the source of the 6 T cell receptor beta chains below, sequenced in a study of blood T cell repertoires in COVID-19. Here immunoSEQ multiplex PCR was the method, and the copy in TCRdb shows in-frame clones only, minus some. The sample contains approximately 55,000 clones, 90% of which appear only once. Sequenced sample: peripheral blood. The receptors were sampled from a man aged 40-50 years with acute or convalescent COVID-19.

As to this clone: At one end, the junction sequence differs from germline, possibly due to a read error. The V and J genes are TRBV19 and TRBJ1-5, with TRBD1 matching over 11 bases. The CDR3 contains 15 residues. The germline CDR1 and CDR2 sequences are LNHDA and SQIVND (reference sequence). The CDR3 loop is CASSRDRGSIQPQHF. In DNA form, the CDR3 reads TGTGCCAGTAGTCGGGACAGGGGGAGCATTCAGCCCCAGCATTTT.

This chain links TRBV6-6 with TRBJ2-1, with D maybe TRBD2 (6 bases). The CDR3 is made up of 15 amino acids. The V and J ends lost 6 bases and 0 bases respectively, with 12 bases between them. Per the germline V gene, CDR1 is MNHNY and CDR2 is SVGAGI (reference sequence). CDR3 sequence: CASRPGLHSYNEQFF. The CDR3 DNA is TGTGCCAGCAGGCCGGGACTTCACTCCTACAATGAGCAGTTCTTC.

The CDR3 bases are TGCGCCAGCAGCACGACAGTTTACACTGAAGCTTTCTTT. This gives the protein CASSTTVYTEAFF. The V and J genes are TRBV5-1 and TRBJ1-1; weak D call: TRBD1 (5 bases). This CDR3 is built from 13 residues. Germline CDR1 is SGHRS and CDR2 is YFSETQ. The V and J ends lost 4 bases and 3 bases respectively, with 10 bases between them.

This clone was observed a single time. This CDR3 reads CAWSGGVNQPQHF. The DNA for the CDR3 is TGTGCCTGGAGTGGAGGAGTAAATCAGCCCCAGCATTTT. The chain uses TRBV30 and TRBJ1-5; D is uncertain. Germline V gives CDR1 GTSNPN, CDR2 SVGIG (reference sequence). This CDR3 region has 13 residues. Between the trimmed V and J ends, which lost 1 base and 4 bases, there was a span of 8 bases.

V and J are TRBV7-2 and TRBJ1-1; D may be TRBD1 (6 bases). The V end lost 10 bases, the J end lost 2 bases, and 20 bases lay between the germline ends. This CDR3 region has 15 residues. Germline CDR1 reads SGHTA; CDR2 reads FQGNSA. The CDR3 DNA is TGTGCCATCCATCCCTCCGAGGGGGTAAACACTGAAGCTTTCTTT. It encodes CAIHPSEGVNTEAFF.

The sample holds one count of this clone. V gene TRBV9 combines with J gene TRBJ1-4, with D uncertain. The CDR3 contains 13 residues. CDR1 SGDLS and CDR2 YYNGEE come from the germline V gene. Trimming removed 1 base from V and 8 bases from J, with 9 bases in between. The DNA for the CDR3 is TGTGCCAGCAGCGTACGGGTAGGAGAAAAACTGTTTTTT. Translating gives CASSVRVGEKLFF.